The 31 T cell receptor beta chains below all came from one sample that was sequenced in a study of T cell clonality in common variable immunodeficiency. Overall study results and limits: Fewer deletions and N-nucleotide insertions were reportedly seen in common variable immunodeficiency TCR beta sequences.

Which antigens these TCRs recognize remains unknown. The protocol was immunoSEQ multiplex PCR, while the TCRdb copy is restricted to in-frame clones and leaves out a portion. Altogether some 28,000 clones were found in the sample, and no singletons occur. Sequenced input: peripheral blood mononuclear cells. The receptors here all came from a human donor with common variable immunodeficiency.

This clone showed up just a few times. Coverage ceases 3 residues before the CDR3 finishes, and the germline J gene fills in the end. This chain links TRBV19 with TRBJ1-5; no definite D call. Germline V CDR1 and CDR2: LNHDA, SQIVND (reference sequence). The CDR3 covers 17 residues. Trimming took 2 bases from V and 0 from J, leaving 14 bases between them. The sequenced CDR3 bases are TGTGCCAGTAGTATAATGGCGGCCTCCGATAGCAATCAGCCC. Protein: CASSIMAASDSNQP. The complete CDR3 sequence is CASSIMAASDSNQPQHF.

This clone was detected only a few times. The read ends 3 residues before the CDR3 terminus; that terminus is restored from the germline J gene. The chain is built from TRBV7-2 and TRBJ1-4, with D perhaps matching TRBD1 (5 bases). Germline values: CDR1 SGHTA, CDR2 FQGNSA. Trimming took off 2 bases at V and 7 bases at J, with 11 bases between the two ends. This CDR3 is 14 amino acids long. CDR3 protein: CASSLRGVSEKLFF. CDR3 DNA, as far as it was read: TGTGCCAGCAGCTTAAGGGGCGTCAGTGAAAAA.

This clone occurred many times. Read coverage stops 3 residues before the CDR3 terminus; the germline J gene supplies the remainder. The V and J genes are TRBV7-8 and TRBJ1-4, with 7 bases that match TRBD1. Trimming at V came to 2 bases and at J to 5 bases, leaving 14 bases not matched to a gene. The CDR3 has 18 residues. Germline V gives CDR1 SGHVS, CDR2 FQNEAQ. This CDR3 reads CASSLRPGTGQLNEKLFF. Incomplete CDR3 DNA: TGTGCCAGCAGCTTACGGCCAGGAACGGGACAGTTAAATGAAAAA.

This clone was picked up a small number of times. The read comes to an end 3 residues before the CDR3 does, leaving the germline J gene to fill in the end. J is TRBJ2-2 and V is TRBV6-2 or TRBV6-3; no clear D gene. Germline values: CDR1 MNHEY, CDR2 SVGEGT. The CDR3 sequence is 13 residues long. V was cut by 7 bases and J by 3 bases, with 9 bases left in between. CDR3 bases read: TGTGCCAGCACCGAACAGTACACCGGGGAG. Its protein is CASTEQYTGE. Given in full, the CDR3 is CASTEQYTGELFF.

This clone was detected only a few times. The DNA ends 3 residues before the CDR3 does, and the rest of the CDR3 is filled in from the germline J gene. V usage is TRBV6-2 or TRBV6-3 and J usage is TRBJ1-2, with unresolved D. Germline V lookup: CDR1 MNHEY, CDR2 SVGEGT. The CDR3 is 15 amino acids. CDR3 protein: CASSYGQRAGRGYTF. The DNA read from the CDR3 is TGTGCCAGCAGTTACGGCCAGCGAGCCGGTCGCGGC.

CDR3 sequence reads: CASSFGQGLGKLFF. The CDR3 bases that were read are TGTGCCAGCAGCTTCGGACAGGGGTTGGGAAAA. The chain combines TRBV7-2 with TRBJ1-4; TRBD1 aligns across 9 bases. The CDR3 extends 3 residues past the end of the read, so its final part is completed from the germline J gene. The CDR3 covers 14 residues. Germline loops: CDR1 SGHTA, CDR2 FQGNSA. The V segment lost 3 bases and the J segment 10 bases; nucleotides outside the gene matches: 6.

By share, this clone counts as medium-sized. Read sequence stops 3 residues before the CDR3 end, and the germline J gene provides the missing end. This chain joins TRBV7-3 and TRBJ2-3; D is unclear. V lost 0 bases to trimming and J lost 1 base, with 11 bases between them. This CDR3 contains 16 residues. In germline, CDR1 is SGHTA, CDR2 FQGTGA. The CDR3 is CASSLTVGAGTDTQYF. The CDR3 DNA, read in part, is TGTGCCAGCAGCTTAACGGTGGGCGCCGGCACAGATACG.

This clone appeared many times. Coverage ceases 3 residues before the CDR3 finishes, and the germline J gene fills in the end. The chain uses TRBV20-1 and TRBJ2-2; no reliable D call. Germline V lookup: CDR1 DFQATT, CDR2 SNEGSKA (reference sequence). Between the trimmed V and J ends, which lost 2 bases and 0 bases, there was a span of 16 bases. The CDR3 is 17 amino acids. CDR3 protein: CSARPRPTAANTGELFF. CDR3 bases read: TGCAGTGCTAGACCCAGGCCTACCGCAGCGAACACCGGGGAG.

Comments on this clone: The sequenced fragment ends 3 residues before the CDR3 boundary, so the rest is inferred from the germline J gene. V usage is TRBV7-3 and J usage is TRBJ2-3; TRBD1 is a possible D gene (6 bases). The CDR3 is 14 residues long. The germline gives CDR1 SGHTA, CDR2 FQGTGA. CDR3 amino acids: CASSSGQLTDTQYF. The covered CDR3 bases are TGTGCCAGCAGCTCAGGACAGCTAACCGACACG.

This clone showed up just a few times. The CDR3 end lies 3 residues beyond the end of the read and is filled in from the germline J gene. The chain couples TRBV20-1 to TRBJ2-1; 10 bases align to TRBD1. CDR1 is DFQATT, CDR2 SNEGSKA, per germline (reference sequence). The CDR3 consists of 15 residues. The trim removed 6 bases at V and 3 bases at J, leaving 8 bases unmatched. CDR3 protein: CSAPPGDRGYNEQFF. The CDR3 bases that were read are TGCAGTGCACCCCCGGGGGACAGGGGCTACAATGAG.

For this clone: The read is 3 residues too short to cover the CDR3 end, so that end is filled in from the germline J gene. This chain uses TRBV19 with TRBJ2-5; 14 nucleotides agree with TRBD2. With V trimmed by 6 bases and J by 4 bases, 4 bases remained unmatched. CDR3 length equals 15 residues. Germline lookup yields CDR1 LNHDA and CDR2 SQIVND (reference sequence). CDR3 protein: CASRTSGGALETQYF. CDR3 bases read: TGTGCCAGTAGGACTAGCGGGGGGGCCCTAGAGACC.

This clone was seen ten or more times. CDR3 loop: CASTSLTSGGALKTQYF. Incomplete CDR3 DNA: TGTGCCAGCACCTCTCTGACTAGCGGGGGGGCCTTAAAGACC. The gene calls are TRBV6-2 or TRBV6-3 and TRBJ2-5; 14 bases align to TRBD2. From the germline J gene comes the end of the CDR3, since the read stops 3 residues before it. This CDR3 is 17 amino acids long. Germline CDR1 is MNHEY and CDR2 is SVGEGT. Unmatched junction bases numbered 13, after V lost 7 bases and J lost 6 bases.

This clone is categorized as medium-sized. The read comes to an end 3 residues before the CDR3 does, leaving the germline J gene to fill in the end. V usage is TRBV29-1 and J usage is TRBJ2-3; 9 bases are a match to TRBD1. The CDR3 totals 14 residues. V shed 0 bases, J shed 6 bases, and the junction held 4 bases outside the gene matches. Germline CDR1 SQVTM, CDR2 ANQGSEA. The CDR3 DNA, read in part, is TGCAGCGTTGAAGATGGGACAGGGTTCGATACG. This translates into CSVEDGTGFDT. The whole CDR3 region reads CSVEDGTGFDTQYF.

Comment on this clone: The CDR3 is cut off 3 residues early in the read; its end comes from the germline J gene. The V gene is TRBV18, the J gene TRBJ2-1; TRBD2 matches at 14 bases. This CDR3 is 16 amino acids long. The V and J ends lost 3 bases and 5 bases, in that order; junction bases with no gene match: 3. Germline CDR1 and CDR2: KGHSH and LQKENI. CDR3 bases read: TGTGCCAGCTCACCCTGGGGACTAGCGGGGGACAATGAG. Protein sequence: CASSPWGLAGDNE. The entire CDR3 protein reads CASSPWGLAGDNEQFF.

In this sample, this clone turned up a few times. Here the CDR3 reads CASRLTSGGHTDTQYF. The CDR3 DNA, read in part, is TGTGCCAGTAGGCTGACTAGCGGGGGCCACACAGATACG. This chain links TRBV19 with TRBJ2-3, with 12 bases that match TRBD2. The read is 3 residues too short to cover the CDR3 end, so that end is filled in from the germline J gene. Germline values: CDR1 LNHDA, CDR2 SQIVND (reference sequence). CDR3 size: 16 residues. The trim removed 6 bases at V and 2 bases at J, leaving 6 bases unmatched.

This clone was seen many times. The observed sequence ends 3 residues before the CDR3 terminus, with the missing tail filled in from the germline J gene. The rearrangement links TRBV19 to TRBJ2-1, with 8 bases aligning to TRBD1. This CDR3 has 15 residues. V dropped 1 base and J dropped 9; count of bases not matched to a gene: 8. Germline V CDR1 and CDR2: LNHDA, SQIVND (reference sequence). The CDR3 loop is CASSIVDRGAVEQFF. The part of the CDR3 DNA that was read is TGTGCCAGTAGTATAGTAGACAGGGGAGCGGTTGAG.

As for this clone: The read finishes 3 residues shy of the CDR3 end, and the germline J gene is used to complete it. The chain joins TRBV19 to TRBJ2-1; perhaps TRBD2 as D (5 bases). The CDR3 covers 14 residues. Germline assignment: CDR1 LNHDA and CDR2 SQIVND (reference sequence). Between the trimmed V and J ends, which lost 2 bases and 6 bases, there was a span of 11 bases. The CDR3 DNA, read in part, is TGTGCCAGTAGTATACGGCTAGCACTCAATGAG. As protein: CASSIRLALNE. The complete CDR3 sequence is CASSIRLALNEQFF.

Note on this clone: The sequenced fragment ends 3 residues before the CDR3 boundary, so the rest is inferred from the germline J gene. The chain combines TRBV13 with TRBJ2-5; tentatively, D is TRBD1 (5 bases). The CDR3 contains 13 residues. V was shortened by 2 bases and J by 5 bases, with 9 bases between the two germline ends. CDR1 is PRHDT and CDR2 is FYEKMQ in the germline V gene (reference sequence). The CDR3 is CASSLSGWETQYF. The CDR3 bases that were read are TGTGCCAGCAGCTTATCAGGGTGGGAGACC. Together with reference TRBV13 and TRBJ2-5, the CDR3 gives the full variable domain: AAGVIQSPRHLIKEKRETATLKCYPIPRHDTVYWYQQGPGQDPQFLISFYEKMQSDKGSIPDRFSAQQFSDYHSELNMSSLELGDSALYFCASSLSGWETQYFGPGTRLLVL.

This clone has only a few counts. Read data end 3 residues before the CDR3 end; the end is taken from the germline J gene. The V and J genes are TRBV2 and TRBJ1-2; TRBD1 is a possible D gene (5 bases). The CDR3 spans 14 residues. Germline lookup yields CDR1 SNHLY and CDR2 FYNNEI. V lost 4 bases and J lost 7, with 16 bases in between. CDR3 amino acids: CASSGEVRDLGYTF. The DNA read from the CDR3 is TGTGCCAGCAGTGGGGAGGTCAGGGATCTTGGC.

This clone was observed many times. From the germline J gene comes the end of the CDR3, since the read stops 3 residues before it. The rearrangement joins TRBV7-3 to TRBJ2-1; 15 bases map to TRBD2. Per the germline V gene, CDR1 is SGHTA and CDR2 is FQGTGA. This CDR3 has 16 amino acids. J gave up 4 bases and V 5 bases, and 3 bases lay outside the gene matches. This chain's CDR3 is CASSHGTSGGYNEQFF. Partial CDR3 DNA: TGTGCCAGCAGCCACGGGACTAGCGGGGGGTACAATGAG.

This clone came up many times. Coverage ceases 3 residues before the CDR3 finishes, and the germline J gene fills in the end. The chain employs TRBV29-1 and TRBJ2-1; 8 bases match TRBD2. The CDR3 covers 15 residues. The germline V gene encodes CDR1 SQVTM and CDR2 ANQGSEA. The V gene end was trimmed by 6 bases and the J gene end by 3 bases; junction bases not matched to a gene: 10. The part of the CDR3 DNA that was read is TGCAGCGTGTCGGGGGGGGGTTTTGACTACAATGAG. Its translation is CSVSGGGFDYNE. In full, the CDR3 is CSVSGGGFDYNEQFF.

The sample holds many counts of this clone. The read comes to an end 3 residues before the CDR3 does, leaving the germline J gene to fill in the end. J is TRBJ1-2 and V is TRBV5-1; D is possibly TRBD1 (6 bases). CDR3 length: 13 amino acids. Per the germline V gene, CDR1 is SGHRS and CDR2 is YFSETQ. Deletions cut 5 bases from V and 6 bases from J, with 14 bases between. Incomplete CDR3 DNA: TGCGCCAGCAGATTTACAGGGATGGATGGC. Translated: CASRFTGMDG. The full CDR3 reads CASRFTGMDGYTF.

This clone was recorded at least ten times. One end of the junction does not line up with germline, which may come from a read error. The missing CDR3 end, 3 residues past where the read stops, is filled in from the germline J gene. The rearrangement links TRBV4-2 to TRBJ2-1; no clear D. CDR1 is LGHNA, CDR2 YNFKEQ, per germline. The length of the CDR3 is 13 residues. CDR3 region: CASSQVGQDEQFF. Partial CDR3 DNA: TGCGCCAGCAGCCAAGTTGGTCAGGATGAG.

As for this clone: The read gets to within 3 residues of the CDR3 end, and the germline J gene fills in the rest. This sequence joins TRBV7-2 and TRBJ1-2; D not certain. The V and J ends lost 6 bases and 1 base respectively, with 12 bases between them. The CDR3 contains 14 residues. Germline CDR1 reads SGHTA; CDR2 reads FQGNSA. CDR3 sequence: CASSPAYLNYGYTF. CDR3 bases read: TGTGCCAGCAGTCCCGCGTACCTTAACTATGGC.

In this sample, this clone turned up many times. The sequenced fragment ends 3 residues before the CDR3 boundary, so the rest is inferred from the germline J gene. Other nucleotide sequences from this sample produce the same CDR3. V is TRBV30 and J is TRBJ2-6; D possibly matches TRBD1 or TRBD2 (7 bases each). CDR3 length equals 17 residues. Germline-derived CDR1 and CDR2 are GTSNPN and SVGIG (reference sequence). Trimming removed 3 bases from V and 1 base from J, with 16 bases in between. CDR3 amino acids: CAWRGGGGGSGANVLTF. The CDR3 DNA, read in part, is TGTGCCTGGAGGGGGGGAGGGGGCGGATCTGGGGCCAACGTC.

For this clone: The CDR3 is cut off 3 residues early in the read; its end comes from the germline J gene. The rearrangement links TRBV2 to TRBJ2-2, with D tentatively TRBD2 (6 bases). Germline CDR1 and CDR2: SNHLY and FYNNEI. Trimming removed 5 bases at V and 1 base at J, with 11 bases between. The length of the CDR3 is 15 residues. CDR3 DNA (partial): TGTGCCAGCAGTCCAGGGACTTTGAACACCGGGGAG. Its translation is CASSPGTLNTGE. The complete CDR3 reads CASSPGTLNTGELFF.

This clone has at least ten counts. Read sequence stops 3 residues before the CDR3 end, and the germline J gene provides the missing end. The rearrangement joins TRBV7-2 to TRBJ2-3, with 7 bases that match TRBD2. V was clipped by 2 bases and J by 0 bases; unmatched bases: 2. The CDR3 extends over 15 amino acids. The germline CDR1 and CDR2 sequences are SGHTA and FQGNSA. The CDR3 spells CASSLMGGSTDTQYF. CDR3 bases read: TGTGCCAGCAGCTTAATGGGGGGGAGCACAGATACG.

This clone has a handful of counts. The read falls 3 residues short of the CDR3 end, and the missing part is taken from the germline J gene. The V and J genes are TRBV7-6 and TRBJ2-5; TRBD2 is a possible D gene (7 bases). The CDR3 has 16 amino acids. CDR1 and CDR2 from the germline V gene are SGHVS and FNYEAQ. Trimming left V 4 bases short and J 5 bases short, with 20 bases between. The sequenced part of the CDR3 DNA is TGTGCCAGCAGCTCAGGGGAGGGAAGCGGTCGGGAGACC. Its translation: CASSSGEGSGRET. The entire CDR3 protein reads CASSSGEGSGRETQYF.

At least ten counts were recorded for this clone. The observed sequence ends 3 residues before the CDR3 terminus, with the missing tail filled in from the germline J gene. The V call is TRBV20-1, the J call TRBJ2-7; 13 bases align to TRBD2. With 1 base clipped from V and 0 bases from J, the junction kept 9 bases outside the gene matches. Germline assignment: CDR1 DFQATT and CDR2 SNEGSKA (reference sequence). The length of the CDR3 is 18 residues. The CDR3 loop reads CSARVSSGLAGDSYEQYF. The CDR3 DNA, read in part, is TGCAGTGCTAGAGTATCATCAGGACTAGCGGGGGACTCCTACGAG.

This clone was counted many times. The DNA ends 3 residues before the CDR3 does, and the rest of the CDR3 is filled in from the germline J gene. This chain joins TRBV5-1 and TRBJ2-6, with TRBD1 matching 7 bases. The CDR3 totals 14 residues. Germline CDR1 is SGHRS and CDR2 is YFSETQ. Trimming took 3 bases from V and 4 from J; bases not matched to a gene: 1. The CDR3 loop is CASSSGQGANVLTF. The CDR3 bases that were read are TGCGCCAGCAGCTCGGGACAGGGGGCCAACGTC.

In regard to this clone: Read sequence stops 3 residues before the CDR3 end, and the germline J gene provides the missing end. This rearrangement joins TRBV2 to TRBJ2-5; TRBD2 might be the D (6 bases). Germline lookup yields CDR1 SNHLY and CDR2 FYNNEI. V was clipped by 6 bases and J by 0 bases, with 14 bases between them. CDR3 length: 15 amino acids. The DNA read from the CDR3 is TGTGCCAGCAGAGCCGGGACTTCCGACCAAGAGACC. This gives the protein CASRAGTSDQET. The whole CDR3 sequence is CASRAGTSDQETQYF.